The present entry profiles one TCR beta chain with its context. Its antigen is not identified. Germline values: CDR1 SGHVS, CDR2 FNYEAQ. The CDR3 totals 18 residues. J was trimmed by 2 bases and V by 4 bases; bases with no gene match: 9. This record comes from a study of T cell repertoires in cytomegalovirus infection. Study overall: The authors used CMV epitopes that were HLA-C-restricted (recently identified) and HLA-B-restricted (well studied).

TCRdb reprocessed the reads via MiXCR and lists one record per CDR3 protein. There are about 570,000 distinct CDR3 sequences in the sample; roughly 42% occur only once, and about 46% lies in the top ten. This chain links TRBV7-6 with TRBJ2-3; TRBD2 matches 13 bases. This TCR came from a human donor in good health (CMV status not recorded). Some clones in this sample may be carry-over from other donors' samples. The specimen comprised cultured PBMCs, sampled from culture after CMV antigen stimulation. The CDR3 reads CASSSRPGLAGSTDTQYF. For the CDR3, the DNA is TGTGCCAGCAGCTCCCGTCCGGGACTAGCGGGGTCCACAGATACGCAGTATTTT.